This T cell receptor beta chain was recovered during a study of molecular identifiers for immune sequencing clone quantification. Overall study: Replicate RNA came from approximately 20,000 or 98,000 naive CD8 cells and was split five ways, and four parts were sequenced.

In TCRdb, the PCR reads were re-called with MiXCR into one record per CDR3 protein. In the table there are about 500,000 distinct CDR3 sequences, around 23% of which are singletons. The sequence came from a human donor in good health. Some libraries in this study had Jurkat cell RNA spiked in. Input material: naive CD8+ T cells from blood, with Jurkat cell RNA spiked in. The sample's subset: FACS-sorted CD8+CD4-CCR7+CD45RA+ naive T cells.

The DNA for the CDR3 is TGCAGCGTTGCTGCTAACACTGAAGCTTTCTTT. Encoded protein: CSVAANTEAFF. The chain carries TRBV29-1 and TRBJ1-1; D ambiguous. Trimming removed 4 bases at V and 2 bases at J, with 5 bases between. CDR1 and CDR2 (germline): SQVTM, ANQGSEA. The CDR3 has 11 amino acids.